This T cell receptor (beta chain) was recovered during a study of cytomegalovirus exposure and HLA in healthy donors. TCRdb's table, derived via immunoSEQ multiplex PCR, lists solely in-frame clones and lacks some. The data contain hundreds of thousands of clones, roughly 84% of them seen just once; the ten biggest clones take up around 12%. The donors were members of the validation cohort comprising about 130 subjects, separate from the roughly 700-subject first cohort. This clonotype was sampled from a man between 18 and 29 years old in good health and CMV-seropositive. The sequencing sample was made of PBMCs.

This CDR3 reads CASSYRSGSQPQHF. CDR3 nucleotide sequence: TGTGCCAGCAGTTACCGCAGCGGGTCTCAGCCCCAGCATTTT. The gene calls are TRBV6-5 and TRBJ1-5; D gene uncertain. Trimming removed 2 bases at V and 6 bases at J, with 11 bases between. From germline, CDR1 is MNHEY and CDR2 SVGAGI. The CDR3 is 14 amino acids.